This T cell receptor beta chain was identified during a study of blood T cells in healthy people across ages. Sample-barcoded 5' priming and a J-beta primer mix drove a second PCR of roughly 6 to 12 cycles. One entry per CDR3 protein results from TCRdb running MiXCR on the 5' RACE reads. The sample has around 1,000,000 distinct CDR3 sequences, 20% to 25% seen once; the top ten hold approximately 0.75%. The sample holds a few counts of this clonotype. V was shortened by 1 base and J by 5 bases, with 14 bases between the two germline ends. The germline V gene encodes CDR1 DFQATT and CDR2 SNEGSKA (reference sequence). The CDR3 is 14 residues long. A further study also used this sample, focusing on T cells of mothers and their children.

This sequence joins TRBV20-1 and TRBJ2-5; D unclear. This receptor was identified in a girl aged 2 to 9 in good health. Sequenced material: blood. This CDR3 is CSARGGRPWETQYF. The CDR3, as DNA: TGCAGTGCTAGAGGCGGCAGACCATGGGAGACCCAGTACTTC.